This T cell receptor (beta chain) stems from a study of blood T cell repertoires in COVID-19. This clone was detected only a few times. Source study methods: Researchers report that nucleated cell counts were estimated from reference gene primer amplification. The table came from immunoSEQ multiplex PCR; TCRdb's copy has only in-frame clones and leaves some out. From that table come the V and J calls and clone size; the DNA was used to work out D and trimming. There are more than 250,000 clones in the sample; 84% occur only once, and around 7.8% lies in the top ten. The germline V gene has CDR1 SGHTS and CDR2 YDEGEE. The V gene end was trimmed by 0 bases and the J gene end by 4 bases; junction bases not matched to a gene: 6. The CDR3 consists of 15 residues.

The chain recombines TRBV5-8 with TRBJ2-5; 7 bases are shared with TRBD1. The sequence was collected from a human donor in a cohort sampled during active COVID-19. Sequences were obtained from peripheral blood. In DNA, the CDR3 is TGTGCCAGCAGCTTGGCCAAAGGGGGCCTAGAGACCCAGTACTTC. Translation: CASSLAKGGLETQYF.